There are a few counts of the clone carrying this TCR beta chain. Its antigen is unknown. A minimum of 6 micrograms of total RNA was extracted per sample. This specimen comes from a study of blood T cells in healthy people across ages. Broader study findings: Comparison with aged donors showed that long-lived donors had more naive CD4+ cells and higher diversity.

Next came a second PCR, run for about 6 to 12 cycles, which used a sample-barcoded 5' primer along with a J-beta primer mix. At least 2.5 million CDR3-containing paired-end reads were obtained per sample. TCRdb recomputed calls from the 5' RACE reads with MiXCR, one row per CDR3 protein. The repertoire includes about 1 million distinct CDR3 sequences, 40% to 45% of them detected once, and about 20% sits in the top ten. The length of the CDR3 is 13 residues. V lost 2 bases and J 7 bases, leaving 9 bases between the germline ends. Germline CDR1 and CDR2: MGHDK and SYGVNS. The sequence derives from a woman aged 55-70 years in good health. Sequenced material: blood. The chain combines TRBV25-1 with TRBJ2-1, with a tentative D call TRBD1 (6 bases). The CDR3 is CASSENRANEQFF. In DNA form, the CDR3 reads TGTGCCAGCAGTGAAAACAGGGCAAATGAGCAGTTCTTC.